Following are 32 T cell receptor beta chains from one sample sequenced in a study of T cells in Graves' hyperthyroidism and ophthalmopathy. The source material, RNA transcripts, was used to amplify TCR beta CDR3 regions. The primer set for the first-round RT-PCR of the TCR CDR3 was HTBI. TCRdb re-called the multiplex PCR reads with MiXCR, one entry per CDR3 protein. This table has 50,000 to 75,000 distinct CDR3 sequences, about 50% appearing once. The specimen was blood. All receptors come from a woman aged 25 to 39 with Graves' ophthalmopathy.

This clonotype occurred many times. The CDR3 DNA reads TGTGCCAGCAGCTTGGGGCCCTACAAGGCCTACGAGCAGTACTTC. Amino acids: CASSLGPYKAYEQYF. V gene TRBV5-5 combines with J gene TRBJ2-7; no clear D. This CDR3 is 15 amino acids long. In germline, CDR1 is SGHKS, CDR2 YYEKEE (reference sequence). The V end was cut by 0 bases, the J end by 2 bases, with 12 bases between.

As for this clonotype: One junction end does not reproduce the germline sequence, and a read error may be involved. The genes are TRBV6-4 and TRBJ2-7, with D possibly matching TRBD2 (5 bases). CDR3 length: 12 amino acids. From germline, CDR1 is MRHNA and CDR2 SNTAGT. This chain's CDR3 is CASTSSTYERYF. The CDR3 region has the DNA TGTGCCAGCACATCCAGCACCTACGAGCGGTATTTC.

This chain connects TRBV15 to TRBJ2-7; 9 bases are shared with TRBD2. V lost 3 bases, J lost 3 bases, and 3 bases stayed unmatched. Germline V CDR1 and CDR2: LNHNV, YYDKDF (reference sequence). This CDR3 spans 14 amino acids. DNA for the CDR3: TGTGCCACCAGCAGTGCGGGAGGGCGCTACGAGCAGTACTTC. As protein: CATSSAGGRYEQYF. The complete variable domain, with remaining parts taken from reference TRBV15 and TRBJ2-7, reads DAMVIQNPRYQVTQFGKPVTLSCSQTLNHNVMYWYQQKSSQAPKLLFHYYDKDFNNEADTPDNFQSRRPNTSFCFLDIRSPGLGDTAMYLCATSSAGGRYEQYFGPGTRLTVT.

Many counts were recorded for this clonotype. The J gene is TRBJ1-4, the V gene TRBV7-6; TRBD1 matches at 8 bases. CDR3 length equals 13 residues. V was clipped by 5 bases and J by 7 bases; unmatched bases: 3. In germline, CDR1 is SGHVS, CDR2 FNYEAQ. The CDR3 spells CASSGTGGEKLFF. CDR3 sequence (DNA): TGTGCCAGCAGCGGGACAGGTGGTGAAAAACTGTTTTTT.

V and J are TRBV16 and TRBJ1-2; 7 nucleotides line up with TRBD1. J was trimmed by 1 base and V by 1 base; bases with no gene match: 6. CDR1 KGHSY and CDR2 FQNENV come from the germline V gene. This CDR3 is 16 amino acids long. The CDR3 coding sequence is TGTGCCAGCAGCCAATTAGGGACAGCCTTTAACTATGGCTACACCTTC. Translation: CASSQLGTAFNYGYTF.

This clonotype was seen just once. This chain links TRBV20-1 with TRBJ2-5, with 7 positions matching TRBD2. The CDR3 is 13 amino acids. The germline gives CDR1 DFQATT, CDR2 SNEGSKA (reference sequence). With 1 base clipped from V and 5 bases from J, the junction kept 4 bases outside the gene matches. This chain's CDR3 is CSARGEGRETQYF. The CDR3 DNA sequence: TGCAGTGCTAGAGGGGAGGGCCGGGAGACCCAGTACTTC.

J is TRBJ2-7 and V is TRBV10-3; a possible D gene is TRBD2 (6 bases). From germline, CDR1 is ENHRY and CDR2 SYGVKD. CDR3 size: 11 residues. The V gene lost 6 bases and the J gene lost 7 bases, with 10 bases spanning the gap. The CDR3 nucleotides read TGTGCCATCAGCGGGGAGGCTGAGCAGTACTTC. Its protein is CAISGEAEQYF.

This clonotype was counted many times. This chain uses TRBV4-2 with TRBJ1-5; D call uncertain. The V end was cut by 0 bases, the J end by 4 bases, with 7 bases between. The CDR3 is made up of 14 amino acids. Germline CDR1 is LGHNA and CDR2 is YNFKEQ. The DNA of the CDR3 is TGTGCCAGCAGCCAAGAGGGCCCGAATCAGCCCCAGCATTTT. It codes for CASSQEGPNQPQHF.

This clonotype was recorded many times. The chain carries TRBV2 and TRBJ2-3, with D perhaps given as TRBD1 or TRBD2 (7 bases each). Trimming took 2 bases from V and 7 from J, leaving 19 bases between them. CDR1 is SNHLY and CDR2 is FYNNEI in the germline V gene. The CDR3 loop spans 16 amino acids. This CDR3 reads CASSELVGQGGNTQYF. The CDR3 nucleotides are TGTGCCAGCAGTGAATTGGTGGGGCAGGGGGGGAATACGCAGTATTTT.

In its sample, this clonotype was seen many times. The CDR3 loop is CASSEREEGKLFF. The CDR3 DNA is TGTGCCAGCAGTGAAAGAGAAGAGGGAAAACTGTTTTTT. The chain employs TRBV6-1 and TRBJ1-4; D remains ambiguous. CDR3 length equals 13 residues. Germline assignment: CDR1 MNHNS and CDR2 SASEGT. The V gene lost 2 bases and the J gene lost 10 bases, with 11 bases spanning the gap.

The chain joins TRBV3-1 to TRBJ2-7; D not certain. The germline gives CDR1 LGHDT, CDR2 YNNKEL (reference sequence). The CDR3 is 16 residues long. Trimming removed 4 bases at V and 2 bases at J, with 18 bases between. CDR3 sequence (DNA): TGTGCCAGCAGCCCTTATGCTCGGGTCTTGACCTACGAGCAGTACTTC. Translating it yields CASSPYARVLTYEQYF.

To note about this clonotype: The junction does not match germline at one end; this may be a read error. The chain is built from TRBV29-1 and TRBJ1-5; perhaps TRBD1 as D (5 bases). This CDR3 region has 14 residues. Germline V gene sequence: CDR1 SQVTM, CDR2 ANQGSEA. For the CDR3, the DNA is TGCAGCACAGGACTAGCCATGGACAATGAGCCCCAGCATTTT. Its protein product is CSTGLAMDNEPQHF.

In its sample, this clonotype was seen many times. J is TRBJ2-1 and V is TRBV3-1; weak D call: TRBD1 (5 bases). This CDR3 contains 14 residues. Trimming removed 1 base from V and 7 bases from J, with 11 bases in between. From germline, CDR1 is LGHDT and CDR2 YNNKEL (reference sequence). The CDR3 nucleotides read TGTGCCAGCAGCCAAGGGAGCAGGGTGAATGAGCAGTTCTTC. It codes for CASSQGSRVNEQFF.

This clonotype was detected ten times or more. The genes are TRBV7-2 and TRBJ1-4; the match to TRBD1 covers 7 bases. The germline V gene encodes CDR1 SGHTA and CDR2 FQGNSA. J gave up 7 bases and V 5 bases, and 4 bases lay outside the gene matches. The CDR3 contains 13 residues. The CDR3 DNA reads TGTGCCAGCAGCAAGGGACAGTTTGAAAAACTGTTTTTT. It encodes CASSKGQFEKLFF.

This clonotype was counted ten times or more. The CDR3: CASSSRREAYEQYF. The DNA for the CDR3 is TGTGCCAGCAGCAGCCGTCGGGAAGCCTACGAGCAGTACTTC. The chain recombines TRBV5-5 with TRBJ2-7, with D possibly TRBD2 on 5 matching bases. In germline, CDR1 is SGHKS, CDR2 YYEKEE (reference sequence). The CDR3 totals 14 residues. The ends were cut back, 4 bases at V and 2 bases at J, with 13 bases in the middle.

This clonotype showed up many times. The chain is built from TRBV6-1 and TRBJ2-5; the match to TRBD1 covers 7 bases. With V trimmed by 5 bases and J by 0 bases, 6 bases remained unmatched. Looked up from germline, CDR1 is MNHNS and CDR2 is SASEGT. This CDR3 has 15 amino acids. CDR3 coding DNA: TGTGCCAGCAGTACAGGGGCCCTTGACCAAGAGACCCAGTACTTC. Residues: CASSTGALDQETQYF.

The V gene is TRBV29-1, the J gene TRBJ2-1; 8 bases agree with TRBD1. CDR1 is SQVTM, CDR2 ANQGSEA, per germline. This CDR3 contains 15 residues. Losses at the gene ends were 8 bases for V and 5 bases for J; bases not matched to a gene: 14. DNA for the CDR3: TGCAGCTCCCAAACCGGGACAGGCGAGAACAATGAGCAGTTCTTC. It encodes CSSQTGTGENNEQFF.

This clonotype was recorded many times. This sequence joins TRBV2 and TRBJ2-5; D remains ambiguous. The germline CDR1 and CDR2 sequences are SNHLY and FYNNEI. The CDR3 spans 12 residues. V was clipped by 4 bases and J by 5 bases, with 8 bases between them. This CDR3 reads CASSAVGETQYF. As DNA, the CDR3 is TGTGCCAGCAGTGCGGTAGGGGAGACCCAGTACTTC.

V usage is TRBV7-3 and J usage is TRBJ2-7; 9 bases are a match to TRBD2. The CDR3 is 16 amino acids. Germline trimming cut 2 bases from V and 4 bases from J; bases unmatched to any gene: 9. CDR1 and CDR2 (germline): SGHTA, FQGTGA. As DNA, the CDR3 is TGTGCCAGCAGCTTAGGCGGCGGGAGGGACTTGTACGAGCAGTACTTC. Translating gives CASSLGGGRDLYEQYF.

V and J are TRBV2 and TRBJ2-5; 8 positions agree with TRBD1. Germline V gene lookup returns CDR1 SNHLY and CDR2 FYNNEI. The V and J ends lost 3 bases and 9 bases, in that order; junction bases with no gene match: 15. The CDR3 loop spans 16 amino acids. DNA of the CDR3: TGTGCCAGCAGTGAGGTGCTCAACAGGGGGAATCAGCCCCAGTACTTC. Its translation is CASSEVLNRGNQPQYF. The whole variable domain, filled in from reference TRBV2 and TRBJ2-5, reads EPEVTQTPSHQVTQMGQEVILRCVPISNHLYFYWYRQILGQKVEFLVSFYNNEISEKSEIFDDQFSVERPDGSNFTLKIRSTKLEDSAMYFCASSEVLNRGNQPQYFGPGTRLLVL.

This clonotype was detected ten times or more. The V call is TRBV13, the J call TRBJ2-5, with 9 bases lining up with TRBD2. CDR1 and CDR2 from the germline V gene are PRHDT and FYEKMQ (reference sequence). J gave up 1 base and V 5 bases, and 8 bases lay outside the gene matches. The CDR3 runs to 16 residues. This chain's CDR3 is CASSARTSAIQETQYF. The DNA for the CDR3 is TGTGCCAGCAGCGCCCGGACTAGCGCCATCCAAGAGACCCAGTACTTC.

In its sample, this clonotype was seen many times. This chain uses TRBV24-1 with TRBJ2-5; 7 positions match TRBD2. Germline CDR1 KGHDR, CDR2 SFDVKD. CDR3 length: 14 residues. V lost 4 bases and J lost 5; bases outside the gene matches: 6. In DNA, the CDR3 is TGTGCCACCAGTGAAAACAGCGGGACTGAGACCCAGTACTTC. It is translated as CATSENSGTETQYF.

This clonotype was seen ten or more times. The chain couples TRBV7-9 to TRBJ1-2, with D possibly being TRBD1 (5 bases). Trimming removed 1 base at V and 2 bases at J, with 14 bases between. In germline, CDR1 is SEHNR, CDR2 FQNEAQ (reference sequence). This CDR3 region has 16 residues. The CDR3 sequence is CASSLGGTGGNYGYTF. CDR3 in DNA: TGTGCCAGCAGCTTAGGGGGGACTGGGGGGAACTATGGCTACACCTTC.

The sample holds a few counts of this clonotype. The V gene is TRBV12-2, the J gene TRBJ2-6; the listed D gene, TRBD2, was not tested against the DNA. TRBV12-2 is designated a pseudogene. The CDR3 totals 17 residues. The CDR3 nucleotides read TGTGCAAGTCCCCCGAAGAGAAGGGAGGTGGGGGCCAACGTCCTGACTTTC. Encoded protein: CASPPKRREVGANVLTF.

The V gene is TRBV29-1, the J gene TRBJ2-3, with 13 bases matching TRBD2. The V segment lost 6 bases and the J segment 9 bases; nucleotides outside the gene matches: 15. There are 16 residues in the CDR3. The germline V gene encodes CDR1 SQVTM and CDR2 ANQGSEA. The CDR3 is CSVHRSGLAGQETQYF. In DNA, the CDR3 is TGCAGCGTCCACCGCTCGGGACTAGCGGGACAAGAGACGCAGTATTTT.

The sample holds many counts of this clonotype. This chain uses TRBV2 with TRBJ2-6; maybe TRBD2 (6 bases). This CDR3 has 15 amino acids. Trimming stripped 7 bases from V and 1 base from J, with 11 bases between. Germline V gene data show CDR1 as SNHLY and CDR2 as FYNNEI. CDR3 sequence: CASTIRGSGANVLTF. The CDR3 DNA reads as TGTGCCAGCACTATCCGGGGGTCTGGGGCCAACGTCCTGACTTTC.

This clonotype was recorded at least ten times. The rearrangement links TRBV4-1 to TRBJ2-5; TRBD1 is a possible D gene (6 bases). Germline loops: CDR1 MGHRA, CDR2 YSYEKL. The V end was cut by 3 bases, the J end by 5 bases, with 16 bases between. This CDR3 has 15 residues. The CDR3 spells CASSQGADGRETQYF. The CDR3, as DNA: TGCGCCAGCAGCCAGGGGGCCGACGGTCGGGAGACCCAGTACTTC.

This clonotype occurred many times. This chain connects TRBV10-3 to TRBJ2-2; a weak D match, TRBD2 (6 bases). V shed 6 bases and J shed 5 bases, with 25 bases lying between them. Per the germline V gene, CDR1 is ENHRY and CDR2 is SYGVKD. This CDR3 is built from 18 residues. The CDR3 loop reads CAISASSLGLTGTGELFF. The CDR3 DNA is TGTGCCATCAGCGCCTCCTCCCTGGGACTCACGGGTACCGGGGAGCTGTTTTTT.

This chain links TRBV4-1 with TRBJ1-6, with TRBD1 as a possible D gene (6 bases). The CDR3 length is 14 residues. CDR1 and CDR2 from the germline V gene are MGHRA and YSYEKL. The V end lost 3 bases, the J end lost 12 bases, and 15 bases lay between the germline ends. In DNA, the CDR3 is TGCGCCAGCAGCCAGGGGCAGGGGATTTTACCCCTCCACTTT. Its protein is CASSQGQGILPLHF.

Of note for this clonotype: One junction end does not reproduce the germline sequence, and a read error may be involved. The chain couples TRBV6-6 to TRBJ2-7; D perhaps matches TRBD1 (6 bases). Germline CDR1 is MNHNY and CDR2 is SVGAGI (reference sequence). The CDR3 covers 16 residues. The CDR3 spells CASSCPGTHSSDEQYF. CDR3 in DNA: TGTGCCAGCAGTTGCCCAGGGACACACAGCTCCGACGAGCAGTACTTC.

This clonotype was counted at least ten times. This chain joins TRBV20-1 and TRBJ2-1; 9 nucleotides align to TRBD2. The CDR3 consists of 14 residues. Germline V CDR1 and CDR2: DFQATT, SNEGSKA (reference sequence). V trimming: 0 bases; J trimming: 16 bases; junction bases outside the gene matches: 13. CDR3 bases: TGCAGTGCTAGAGATTCGGCGGGAGGGCGTACTGATTTCTTC. It encodes CSARDSAGGRTDFF.

A word on this clonotype: At one boundary the junction diverges from the germline segment, which might be a read error. This chain connects TRBV11-2 to TRBJ1-1; no clear D. Germline values: CDR1 SGHAT, CDR2 FQNNGV. This CDR3 comprises 13 residues. CDR3 loop: CVSSLRQGTEAFF. The CDR3 coding sequence is TGTGTCAGCAGCTTACGGCAAGGCACTGAAGCTTTCTTT.